This T cell receptor beta chain was identified in a study of blood T cell repertoires in COVID-19. Study overall: Sites across the United States, Italy and Spain contributed samples from acute and convalescent COVID-19. PBMCs, B-cell-depleted T cells, or T cells provided the cDNA or gDNA that made up the material.

Methods used by the authors: Estimates of nucleated cell counts were drawn from the amplification of reference gene primers. The method was immunoSEQ multiplex PCR; TCRdb's version includes in-frame clones alone and lacks a portion of them. That table is the source of V, J and clone size, and D and trimming were worked out from the DNA. The sample shows approximately 66,000 clones, 85% to 90% of them seen only once. The CDR3 totals 15 residues. Germline values: CDR1 SGHTA, CDR2 FQGNSA. The V and J ends lost 2 bases and 3 bases, in that order; junction bases with no gene match: 5. The V and J genes are TRBV7-2 and TRBJ2-7, with TRBD2 matching over 9 bases. The source material was peripheral blood. This receptor was taken from a human donor with active COVID-19. The donor label of this sample is uncertain. The CDR3 DNA reads TGTGCCAGCAGCTTAAGTGGCGGGAGGGACTACGAGCAGTACTTC. It codes for CASSLSGGRDYEQYF.